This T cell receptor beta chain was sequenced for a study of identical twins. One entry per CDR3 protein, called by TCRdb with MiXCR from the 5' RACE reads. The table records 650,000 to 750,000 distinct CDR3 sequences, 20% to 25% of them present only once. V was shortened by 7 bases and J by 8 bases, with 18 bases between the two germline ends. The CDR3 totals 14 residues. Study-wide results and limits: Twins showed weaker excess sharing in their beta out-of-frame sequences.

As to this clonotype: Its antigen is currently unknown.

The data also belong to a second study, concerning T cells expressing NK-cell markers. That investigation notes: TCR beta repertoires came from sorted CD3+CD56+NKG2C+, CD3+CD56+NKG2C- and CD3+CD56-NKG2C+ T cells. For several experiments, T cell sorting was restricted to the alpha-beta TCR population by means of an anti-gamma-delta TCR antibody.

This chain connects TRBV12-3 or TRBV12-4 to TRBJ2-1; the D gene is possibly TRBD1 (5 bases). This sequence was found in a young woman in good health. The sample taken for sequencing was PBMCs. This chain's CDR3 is CASTPGPTGHEQFF. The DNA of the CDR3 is TGTGCCAGCACCCCGGGCCCTACAGGCCATGAGCAGTTCTTC.